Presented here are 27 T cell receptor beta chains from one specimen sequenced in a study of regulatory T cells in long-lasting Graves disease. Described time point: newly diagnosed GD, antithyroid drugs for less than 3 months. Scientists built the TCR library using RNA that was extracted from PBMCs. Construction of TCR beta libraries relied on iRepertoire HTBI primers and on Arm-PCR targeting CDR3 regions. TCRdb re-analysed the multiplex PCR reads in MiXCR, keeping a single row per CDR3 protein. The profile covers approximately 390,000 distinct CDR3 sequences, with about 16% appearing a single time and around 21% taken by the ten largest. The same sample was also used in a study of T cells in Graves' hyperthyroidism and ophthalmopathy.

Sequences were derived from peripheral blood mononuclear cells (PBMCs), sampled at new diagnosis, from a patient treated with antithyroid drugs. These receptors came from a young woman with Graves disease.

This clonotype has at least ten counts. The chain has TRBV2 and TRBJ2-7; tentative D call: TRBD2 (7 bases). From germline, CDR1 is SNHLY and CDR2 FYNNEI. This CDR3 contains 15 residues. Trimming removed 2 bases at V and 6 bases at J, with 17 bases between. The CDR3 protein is CASSEKGGQFGEQYF. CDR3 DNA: TGTGCCAGCAGTGAAAAGGGGGGGCAGTTCGGCGAGCAGTACTTC. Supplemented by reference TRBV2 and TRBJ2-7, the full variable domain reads EPEVTQTPSHQVTQMGQEVILRCVPISNHLYFYWYRQILGQKVEFLVSFYNNEISEKSEIFDDQFSVERPDGSNFTLKIRSTKLEDSAMYFCASSEKGGQFGEQYFGPGTRLTVT.

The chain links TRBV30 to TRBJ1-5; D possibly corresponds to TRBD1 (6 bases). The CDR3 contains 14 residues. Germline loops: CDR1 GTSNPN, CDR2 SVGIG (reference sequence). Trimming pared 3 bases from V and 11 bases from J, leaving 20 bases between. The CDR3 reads CAWSLGGAGTTQHF. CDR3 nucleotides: TGTGCCTGGAGCCTCGGGGGGGCCGGGACTACCCAGCATTTT.

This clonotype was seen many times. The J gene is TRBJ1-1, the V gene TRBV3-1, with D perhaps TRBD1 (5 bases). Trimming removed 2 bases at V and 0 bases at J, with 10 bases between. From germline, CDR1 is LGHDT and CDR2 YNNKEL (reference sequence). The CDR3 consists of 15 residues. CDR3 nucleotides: TGTGCCAGCAGCCAAACCGGGACGGTGAACACTGAAGCTTTCTTT. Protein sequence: CASSQTGTVNTEAFF.

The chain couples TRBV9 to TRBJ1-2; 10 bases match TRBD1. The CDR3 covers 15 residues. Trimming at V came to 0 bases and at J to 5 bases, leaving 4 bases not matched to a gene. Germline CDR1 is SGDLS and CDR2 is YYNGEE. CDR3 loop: CASSVDGTGVYGYTF. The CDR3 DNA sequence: TGTGCCAGCAGCGTAGACGGGACAGGGGTTTATGGCTACACCTTC.

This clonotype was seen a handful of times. CDR3 bases: TGTGCCAGCAGCTTTGGACTGGGAAACACTGAAGCTTTCTTT. This codes for CASSFGLGNTEAFF. The rearrangement joins TRBV3-1 to TRBJ1-1; D remains unclear. The CDR3 extends over 14 amino acids. Germline V lookup: CDR1 LGHDT, CDR2 YNNKEL (reference sequence). V gave up 5 bases and J gave up 2 bases, with 12 bases separating them.

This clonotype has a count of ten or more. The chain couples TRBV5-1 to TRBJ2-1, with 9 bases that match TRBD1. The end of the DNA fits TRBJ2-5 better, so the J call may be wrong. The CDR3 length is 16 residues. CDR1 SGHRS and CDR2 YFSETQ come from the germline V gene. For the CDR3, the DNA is TGCGCCAGCAGCAGAACCGGGACAGGGATCCAAGAGACCCAGTACTTC. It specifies CASSRTGTGIQETQYF.

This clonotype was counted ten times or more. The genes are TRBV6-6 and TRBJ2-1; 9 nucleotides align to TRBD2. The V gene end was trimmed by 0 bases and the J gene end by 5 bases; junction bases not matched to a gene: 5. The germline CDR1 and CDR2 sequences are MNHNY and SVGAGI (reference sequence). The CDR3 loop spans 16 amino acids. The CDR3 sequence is CASSYSGGGANNEQFF. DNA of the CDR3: TGTGCCAGCAGTTACTCGGGCGGGGGGGCAAACAATGAGCAGTTCTTC.

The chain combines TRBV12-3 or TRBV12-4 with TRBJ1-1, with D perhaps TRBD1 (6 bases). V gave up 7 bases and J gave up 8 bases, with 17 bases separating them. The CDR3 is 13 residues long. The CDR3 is CASNRYRASEAFF. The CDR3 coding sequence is TGTGCCAGCAACAGATACAGGGCTTCCGAAGCTTTCTTT.

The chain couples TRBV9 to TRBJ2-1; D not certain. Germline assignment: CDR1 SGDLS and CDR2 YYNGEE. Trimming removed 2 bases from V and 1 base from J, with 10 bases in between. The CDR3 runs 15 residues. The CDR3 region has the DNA TGTGCCAGCAGCGTCTCACTCGGGTCCTACAATGAGCAGTTCTTC. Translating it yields CASSVSLGSYNEQFF.

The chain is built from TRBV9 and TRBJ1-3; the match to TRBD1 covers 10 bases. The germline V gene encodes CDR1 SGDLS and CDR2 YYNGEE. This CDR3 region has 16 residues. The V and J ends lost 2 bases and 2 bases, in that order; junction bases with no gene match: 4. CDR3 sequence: CASSVAGTGAGNTIYF. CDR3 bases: TGTGCCAGCAGCGTCGCCGGGACAGGGGCTGGAAACACCATATATTTT.

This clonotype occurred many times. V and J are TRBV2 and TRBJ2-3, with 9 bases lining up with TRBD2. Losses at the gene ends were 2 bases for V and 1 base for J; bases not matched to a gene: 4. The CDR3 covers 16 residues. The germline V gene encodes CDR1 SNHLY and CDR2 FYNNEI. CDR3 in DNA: TGTGCCAGCAGTGAAAGGGCTAGCGGGGGCACAGATACGCAGTATTTT. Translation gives CASSERASGGTDTQYF.

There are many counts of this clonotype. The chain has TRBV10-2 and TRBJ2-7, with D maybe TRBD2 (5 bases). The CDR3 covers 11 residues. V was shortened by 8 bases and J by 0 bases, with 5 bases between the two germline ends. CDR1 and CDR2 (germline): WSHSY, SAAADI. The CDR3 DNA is TGCGCCAGCGAGGGCTCCTACGAGCAGTACTTC. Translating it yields CASEGSYEQYF.

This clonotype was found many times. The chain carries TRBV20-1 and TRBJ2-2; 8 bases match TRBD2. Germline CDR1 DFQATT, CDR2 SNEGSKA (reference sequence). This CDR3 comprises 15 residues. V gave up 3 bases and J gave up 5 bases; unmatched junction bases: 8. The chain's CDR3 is CSARAWTSQTGELFF. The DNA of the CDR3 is TGCAGTGCTAGGGCATGGACTAGCCAAACCGGGGAGCTGTTTTTT.

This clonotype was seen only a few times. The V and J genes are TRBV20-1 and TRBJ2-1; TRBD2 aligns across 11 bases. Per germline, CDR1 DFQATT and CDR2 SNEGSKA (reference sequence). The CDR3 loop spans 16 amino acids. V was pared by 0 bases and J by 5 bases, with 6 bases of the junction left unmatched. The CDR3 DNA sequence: TGCAGTGCTAGAGATCTCCTAGCGGGGGGACACAATGAGCAGTTCTTC. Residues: CSARDLLAGGHNEQFF.

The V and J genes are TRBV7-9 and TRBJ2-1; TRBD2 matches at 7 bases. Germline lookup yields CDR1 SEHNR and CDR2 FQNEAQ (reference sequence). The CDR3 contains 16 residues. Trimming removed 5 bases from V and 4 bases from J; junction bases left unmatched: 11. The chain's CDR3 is CASSPLSGRAYNEQFF. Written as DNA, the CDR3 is TGTGCCAGCAGCCCCCTATCGGGGAGGGCGTACAATGAGCAGTTCTTC.

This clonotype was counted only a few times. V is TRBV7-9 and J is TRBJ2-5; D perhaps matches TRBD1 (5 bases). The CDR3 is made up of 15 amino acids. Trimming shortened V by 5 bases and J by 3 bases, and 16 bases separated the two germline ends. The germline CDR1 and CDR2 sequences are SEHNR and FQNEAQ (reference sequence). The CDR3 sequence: CASSQQEAIEETQYF. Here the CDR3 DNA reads TGTGCCAGCAGCCAACAGGAAGCTATTGAAGAGACCCAGTACTTC. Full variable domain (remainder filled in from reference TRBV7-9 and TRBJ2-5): DTGVSQNPRHKITKRGQNVTFRCDPISEHNRLYWYRQTLGQGPEFLTYFQNEAQLEKSRLLSDRFSAERPKGSFSTLEIQRTEQGDSAMYLCASSQQEAIEETQYFGPGTRLLVL.

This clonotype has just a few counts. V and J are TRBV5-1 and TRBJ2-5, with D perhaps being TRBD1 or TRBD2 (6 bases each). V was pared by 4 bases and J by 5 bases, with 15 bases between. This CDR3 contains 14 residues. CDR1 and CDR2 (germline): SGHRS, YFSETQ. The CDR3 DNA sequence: TGCGCCAGCAGCCGCGGGACACCGAGGGAGACCCAGTACTTC. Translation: CASSRGTPRETQYF.

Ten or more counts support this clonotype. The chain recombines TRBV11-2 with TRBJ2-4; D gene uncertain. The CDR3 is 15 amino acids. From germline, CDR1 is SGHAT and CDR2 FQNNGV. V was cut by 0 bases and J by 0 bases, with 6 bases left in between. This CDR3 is CASSLDLLAKNIQYF. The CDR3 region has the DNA TGTGCCAGCAGCTTAGATCTGTTAGCCAAAAACATTCAGTACTTC.

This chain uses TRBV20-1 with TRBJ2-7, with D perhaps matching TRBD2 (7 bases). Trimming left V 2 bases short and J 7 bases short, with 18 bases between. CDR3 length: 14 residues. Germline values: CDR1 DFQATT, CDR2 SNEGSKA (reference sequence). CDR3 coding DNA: TGCAGTGCTAGACGAGGGGGGGACGCTATGGAGCAGTACTTC. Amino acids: CSARRGGDAMEQYF.

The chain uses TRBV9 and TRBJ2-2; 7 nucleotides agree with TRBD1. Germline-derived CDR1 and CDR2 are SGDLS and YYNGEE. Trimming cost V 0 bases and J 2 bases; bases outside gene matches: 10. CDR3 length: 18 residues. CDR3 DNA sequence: TGTGCCAGCAGCGTAGTCCATCTGGACAGGTTTAACACCGGGGAGCTGTTTTTT. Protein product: CASSVVHLDRFNTGELFF.

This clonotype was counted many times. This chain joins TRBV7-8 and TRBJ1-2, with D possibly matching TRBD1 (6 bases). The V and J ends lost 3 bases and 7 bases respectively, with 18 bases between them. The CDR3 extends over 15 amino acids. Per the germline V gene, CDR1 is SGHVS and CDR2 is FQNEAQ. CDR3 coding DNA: TGTGCCAGCAGCTTGGGTTCGGGGGCGGTCGGTGGCTACACCTTC. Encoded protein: CASSLGSGAVGGYTF.

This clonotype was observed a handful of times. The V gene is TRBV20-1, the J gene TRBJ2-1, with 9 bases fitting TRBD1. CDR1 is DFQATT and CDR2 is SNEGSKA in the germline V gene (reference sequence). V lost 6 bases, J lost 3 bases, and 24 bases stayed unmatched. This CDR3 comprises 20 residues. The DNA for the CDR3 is TGCAGTGCCTTAATCAGTACGAGGGACAGGGCTTGGAAACACTACAATGAGCAGTTCTTC. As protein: CSALISTRDRAWKHYNEQFF.

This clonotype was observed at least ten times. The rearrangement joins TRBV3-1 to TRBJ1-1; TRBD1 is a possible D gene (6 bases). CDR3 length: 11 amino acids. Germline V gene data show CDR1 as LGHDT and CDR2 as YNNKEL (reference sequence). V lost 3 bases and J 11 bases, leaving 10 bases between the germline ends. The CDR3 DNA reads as TGTGCCAGCAGCCACGGCCAGGGGGCTTTCTTT. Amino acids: CASSHGQGAFF.

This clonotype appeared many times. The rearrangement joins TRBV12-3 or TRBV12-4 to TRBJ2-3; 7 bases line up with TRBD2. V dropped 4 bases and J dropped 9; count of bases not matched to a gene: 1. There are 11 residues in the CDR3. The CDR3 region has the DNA TGTGCCAGCAGTTGGGGACTAACGCAGTATTTT. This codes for CASSWGLTQYF.

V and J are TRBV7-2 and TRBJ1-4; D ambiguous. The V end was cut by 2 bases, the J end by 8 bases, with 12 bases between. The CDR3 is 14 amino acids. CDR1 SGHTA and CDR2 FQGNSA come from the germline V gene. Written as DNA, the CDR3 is TGTGCCAGCAGCTTATCTCACGGGAGAGAAAAACTGTTTTTT. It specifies CASSLSHGREKLFF.

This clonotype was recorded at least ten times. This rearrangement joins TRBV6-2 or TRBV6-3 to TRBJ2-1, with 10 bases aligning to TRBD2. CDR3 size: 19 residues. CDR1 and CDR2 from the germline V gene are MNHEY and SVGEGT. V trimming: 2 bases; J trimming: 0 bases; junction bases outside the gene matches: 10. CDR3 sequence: CASSYVASGRVSSYNEQFF. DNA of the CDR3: TGTGCCAGCAGTTACGTGGCTAGCGGGAGAGTGAGCTCCTACAATGAGCAGTTCTTC.

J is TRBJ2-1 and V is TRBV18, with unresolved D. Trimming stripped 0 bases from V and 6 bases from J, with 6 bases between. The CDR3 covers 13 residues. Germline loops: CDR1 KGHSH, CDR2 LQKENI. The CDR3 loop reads CASSPPGANEQFF. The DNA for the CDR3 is TGTGCCAGCTCACCACCAGGCGCCAATGAGCAGTTCTTC.